Here is one T cell receptor beta chain with its context. Cell sorting after the reaction yielded proliferating CFSE-low CD3+CD4+ and CD3+CD8+ responders. Sequencing used immunoSEQ multiplex PCR; TCRdb keeps in-frame clones, though not all of them. The data contain 6,000 to 7,000 clones, under 30% of them singletons. This CDR3 has 14 amino acids. Trimming at V came to 4 bases and at J to 7 bases, leaving 6 bases not matched to a gene. Germline V gene data show CDR1 as LGHNA and CDR2 as YNFKEQ. The sample comes from a study of graft-versus-host responses after intestinal transplantation. Across the study: Isolated intestinal, liver-intestinal, or multivisceral transplants had been given to the recipients. The whole recipient group had anti-thymocyte globulin induction followed by tacrolimus and steroids for 2 to 3 years.

Study results and limitations: With peak circulating GvH clone levels came an association with early post-transplant HvG declines.

Sample: alloreactive CD4+ T cells from a mixed lymphocyte reaction culture, taken before transplantation. The subset is: CFSE-low proliferating T cells sorted from roughly 6-day pre-transplant mixed lymphocyte reaction (GvH or HvG direction). V usage is TRBV4-2 and J usage is TRBJ1-4; 7 bases agree with TRBD1. The sequence was collected from a human patient who was an organ donor for intestinal transplantation. The CDR3 here is CASSPYRQGEKLFF. The CDR3 DNA is TGTGCCAGCAGCCCCTATCGACAGGGTGAAAAACTGTTTTTT.